These 18 T cell receptor beta chains came from one sample sequenced in a study of T cells in Graves' hyperthyroidism and ophthalmopathy. RNA transcripts provided the source from which TCR beta CDR3 regions were amplified. TCR CDR3 underwent first-round RT-PCR with the HTBI primer set. TCRdb reanalysed the multiplex PCR reads using MiXCR and keeps one entry per CDR3 protein. The sample contains about 350,000 distinct CDR3 sequences, roughly 15% of which appear only once. Material for sequencing was blood. All receptors come from a woman between 40 and 50 years old with Graves' ophthalmopathy.

At least ten counts were recorded for this clonotype. CDR3 sequence reads: CSASRTVNTEAFF. As DNA, the CDR3 is TGCAGTGCTAGTCGGACGGTGAACACTGAAGCTTTCTTT. The J gene is TRBJ1-1, the V gene TRBV20-1; D is unclear. Germline V CDR1 and CDR2: DFQATT, SNEGSKA (reference sequence). This CDR3 has 13 amino acids. V was shortened by 3 bases and J by 0 bases, with 8 bases between the two germline ends.

The J gene is TRBJ1-5, the V gene TRBV6-1; the D gene is possibly TRBD1 (5 bases). The V gene lost 4 bases and the J gene lost 6 bases, with 13 bases spanning the gap. There are 14 residues in the CDR3. Germline V gives CDR1 MNHNS, CDR2 SASEGT. The CDR3 loop is CASSAHGQGQPQHF. CDR3 in DNA: TGTGCCAGCAGTGCCCATGGGCAGGGTCAGCCCCAGCATTTT.

This clonotype appeared many times. The V and J genes are TRBV7-9 and TRBJ2-2, with unresolved D. The V end lost 7 bases, the J end lost 5 bases, and 14 bases lay between the germline ends. CDR1 SEHNR and CDR2 FQNEAQ come from the germline V gene (reference sequence). The CDR3 is 14 residues long. For the CDR3, the DNA is TGTGCCAGCAACACGGAGCGACGGACCGGGGAGCTGTTTTTT. Its translation: CASNTERRTGELFF.

In its sample, this clonotype was seen many times. The chain carries TRBV28 and TRBJ2-7; TRBD1 matches 7 bases. The CDR3 spans 15 residues. Germline V gene lookup returns CDR1 MDHEN and CDR2 SYDVKM. The J segment lost 1 base and the V segment lost 6 bases, leaving 9 bases of the junction unmatched. The CDR3 here is CASSYQGDSSYEQYF. CDR3 coding DNA: TGTGCCAGCAGCTACCAGGGGGACAGTTCCTACGAGCAGTACTTC.

This clonotype was counted many times. The V call is TRBV2, the J call TRBJ2-3; no definite D call. Trimming stripped 6 bases from V and 1 base from J, with 2 bases between. The germline V gene encodes CDR1 SNHLY and CDR2 FYNNEI. The CDR3 is made up of 11 amino acids. The CDR3 here is CASRGTDTQYF. In DNA, the CDR3 is TGTGCCAGCAGAGGCACAGATACGCAGTATTTT.

This chain links TRBV20-1 with TRBJ2-5, with TRBD2 identical over 7 bases. The V gene end was trimmed by 0 bases and the J gene end by 1 base; junction bases not matched to a gene: 5. CDR1 is DFQATT and CDR2 is SNEGSKA in the germline V gene (reference sequence). CDR3 length: 15 residues. This CDR3 is CSAREPSGFQETQYF. The CDR3 bases are TGCAGTGCTAGAGAGCCTAGCGGCTTCCAAGAGACCCAGTACTTC.

At least ten counts were recorded for this clonotype. The chain is built from TRBV2 and TRBJ1-2; the D is unclear. CDR1 is SNHLY and CDR2 is FYNNEI in the germline V gene. CDR3 length: 11 amino acids. V gave up 6 bases and J gave up 6 bases, with 8 bases separating them. The CDR3 DNA sequence: TGTGCCAGCAGCACGGAGGATGGCTACACCTTC. Its translation is CASSTEDGYTF. Complete variable domain (other parts from reference TRBV2 and TRBJ1-2): EPEVTQTPSHQVTQMGQEVILRCVPISNHLYFYWYRQILGQKVEFLVSFYNNEISEKSEIFDDQFSVERPDGSNFTLKIRSTKLEDSAMYFCASSTEDGYTFGSGTRLTVV.

This clonotype was recorded at least ten times. The chain links TRBV3-1 to TRBJ1-4; D call uncertain. The CDR3 sequence is 19 residues long. V gave up 0 bases and J gave up 0 bases, with 17 bases separating them. The germline gives CDR1 LGHDT, CDR2 YNNKEL (reference sequence). The chain's CDR3 is CASSQDSTGNVPTNEKLFF. The CDR3 DNA reads as TGTGCCAGCAGCCAAGATTCGACGGGGAACGTCCCAACTAATGAAAAACTGTTTTTT.

The chain couples TRBV27 to TRBJ1-5, with 8 positions matching TRBD1. Germline CDR1 MNHEY, CDR2 SMNVEV (reference sequence). The CDR3 is made up of 16 amino acids. Germline trimming cut 5 bases from V and 2 bases from J; bases unmatched to any gene: 8. The DNA for the CDR3 is TGTGCCAGCAGTCAATACCTGGGACAGGGCAATCAGCCCCAGCATTTT. Translation: CASSQYLGQGNQPQHF.

This clonotype occurred a few times. The V call is TRBV18, the J call TRBJ1-5; D call uncertain. The CDR3 is made up of 16 amino acids. Germline-derived CDR1 and CDR2 are KGHSH and LQKENI. V was pared by 3 bases and J by 0 bases, with 12 bases between. CDR3 protein: CASSPYRRYSNQPQHF. The CDR3 nucleotides read TGTGCCAGCTCACCCTACCGGAGATATAGCAATCAGCCCCAGCATTTT.

Ten or more counts support this clonotype. This chain links TRBV27 with TRBJ2-5; the D call may be TRBD1 or TRBD2 (5 bases each). In germline, CDR1 is MNHEY, CDR2 SMNVEV (reference sequence). Trimming cost V 3 bases and J 2 bases, with 13 bases left between them. There are 15 residues in the CDR3. The CDR3 DNA follows: TGTGCCAGCAGTTTGGGACGGACCCGTCAAGAGACCCAGTACTTC. This codes for CASSLGRTRQETQYF.

This clonotype has at least ten counts. The chain is built from TRBV19 and TRBJ1-1; TRBD1 matches 9 bases. The germline V gene encodes CDR1 LNHDA and CDR2 SQIVND (reference sequence). The CDR3 is 15 residues long. The ends lost 5 bases at V and 4 bases at J; junction bases unmatched: 8. The CDR3 spells CASSPRTGAGTEAFF. The CDR3 DNA reads as TGTGCCAGTAGTCCCCGGACAGGGGCTGGCACTGAAGCTTTCTTT.

This clonotype was picked up many times. The V call is TRBV6-1, the J call TRBJ1-2, with a weak D call TRBD1 (6 bases). V lost 10 bases to trimming and J lost 1 base, with 10 bases between them. The germline gives CDR1 MNHNS, CDR2 SASEGT. This CDR3 region has 12 residues. Here the CDR3 reads CANGQFNYGYTF. CDR3 DNA sequence: TGTGCCAACGGACAGTTTAACTATGGCTACACCTTC.

This clonotype occurred a few times. The rearrangement uses TRBV7-8 and TRBJ1-2; tentative D call: TRBD1 (5 bases). V gave up 2 bases and J gave up 1 base, with 11 bases separating them. The CDR3 covers 15 residues. Looked up from germline, CDR1 is SGHVS and CDR2 is FQNEAQ. The CDR3 spells CASSLRWGVNYGYTF. CDR3 DNA sequence: TGTGCCAGCAGCTTACGGTGGGGGGTTAACTATGGCTACACCTTC.

This clonotype was seen repeatedly, ten times or more. The J gene is TRBJ2-5, the V gene TRBV11-2, with a weak D call TRBD2 (6 bases). The CDR3 totals 15 residues. From germline, CDR1 is SGHAT and CDR2 FQNNGV. V was trimmed by 1 base and J by 4 bases, leaving 13 bases between them. CDR3 sequence (DNA): TGTGCCAGCAGCTTAGCGGGTAGCGGAGGAGAGACCCAGTACTTC. Its protein is CASSLAGSGGETQYF.

This clonotype was recorded at least ten times. V gene TRBV27 combines with J gene TRBJ1-2, with a tentative D call TRBD1 (5 bases). Germline V gene sequence: CDR1 MNHEY, CDR2 SMNVEV (reference sequence). V gave up 3 bases and J gave up 4 bases, with 15 bases separating them. This CDR3 spans 15 amino acids. CDR3: CASSFDRRGFYGYTF. CDR3 sequence (DNA): TGTGCCAGCAGTTTTGATCGCCGGGGGTTCTATGGCTACACCTTC.

This clonotype was found many times. V gene TRBV11-2 combines with J gene TRBJ2-2; D gene unclear. CDR1 and CDR2 (germline): SGHAT, FQNNGV. This CDR3 has 12 amino acids. Trimming left V 3 bases short and J 3 bases short, with 2 bases between. Here the CDR3 reads CASSFDTGELFF. The CDR3 coding sequence is TGTGCCAGCAGCTTTGACACCGGGGAGCTGTTTTTT. Variable domain in full (rest from reference TRBV11-2 and TRBJ2-2): EAGVAQSPRYKIIEKRQSVAFWCNPISGHATLYWYQQILGQGPKLLIQFQNNGVVDDSQLPKDRFSAERLKGVDSTLKIQPAKLEDSAVYLCASSFDTGELFFGEGSRLTVL.

This clonotype was seen at least ten times. The chain couples TRBV7-8 to TRBJ1-5; 9 bases are a match to TRBD1. With 5 bases clipped from V and 9 bases from J, the junction kept 14 bases outside the gene matches. The CDR3 has 16 residues. Germline values: CDR1 SGHVS, CDR2 FQNEAQ. CDR3 sequence reads: CASSLQDRGPRWPQHF. The CDR3 DNA reads TGTGCCAGCAGCCTCCAGGACAGGGGACCACGATGGCCCCAGCATTTT.